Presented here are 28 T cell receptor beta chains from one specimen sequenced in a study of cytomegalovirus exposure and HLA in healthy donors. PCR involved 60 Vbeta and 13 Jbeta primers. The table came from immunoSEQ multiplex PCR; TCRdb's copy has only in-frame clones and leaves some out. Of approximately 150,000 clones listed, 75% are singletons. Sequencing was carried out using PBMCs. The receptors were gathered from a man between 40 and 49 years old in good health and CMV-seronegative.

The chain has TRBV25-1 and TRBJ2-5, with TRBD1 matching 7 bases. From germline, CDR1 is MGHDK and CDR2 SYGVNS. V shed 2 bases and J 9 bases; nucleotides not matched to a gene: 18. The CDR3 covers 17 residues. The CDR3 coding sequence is TGTGCCAGCAGTGAAGGACAATACGGACAGTCTCAGGGGGCCCAGTACTTC. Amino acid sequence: CASSEGQYGQSQGAQYF.

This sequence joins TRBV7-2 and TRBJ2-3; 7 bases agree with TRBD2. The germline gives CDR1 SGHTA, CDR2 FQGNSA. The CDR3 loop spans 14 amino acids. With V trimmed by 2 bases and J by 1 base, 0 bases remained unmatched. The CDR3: CASSLSGGTDTQYF. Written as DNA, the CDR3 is TGTGCCAGCAGCTTAAGCGGGGGCACAGATACGCAGTATTTT.

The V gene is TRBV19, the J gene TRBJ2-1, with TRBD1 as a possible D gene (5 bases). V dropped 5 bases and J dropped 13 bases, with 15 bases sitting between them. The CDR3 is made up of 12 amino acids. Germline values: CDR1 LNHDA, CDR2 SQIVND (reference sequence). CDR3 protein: CASSAYRPPQFF. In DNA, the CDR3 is TGTGCCAGTAGTGCCTACAGGCCCCCCCAGTTCTTC.

DNA of the CDR3: TGTGCCAGCAGCTTAGTCGGGGGGAACACTGAAGCTTTCTTT. Residues: CASSLVGGNTEAFF. V is TRBV7-6 and J is TRBJ1-1; possibly TRBD1 for D (5 bases). Germline lookup yields CDR1 SGHVS and CDR2 FNYEAQ. Trimming pared 1 base from V and 1 base from J, leaving 7 bases between. This CDR3 spans 14 amino acids. Full variable domain (missing parts from reference TRBV7-6 and TRBJ1-1): GAGVSQSPRYKVTKRGQDVALRCDPISGHVSLYWYRQALGQGPEFLTYFNYEAQQDKSGLPNDRFSAERPEGSISTLTIQRTEQRDSAMYRCASSLVGGNTEAFFGQGTRLTVV.

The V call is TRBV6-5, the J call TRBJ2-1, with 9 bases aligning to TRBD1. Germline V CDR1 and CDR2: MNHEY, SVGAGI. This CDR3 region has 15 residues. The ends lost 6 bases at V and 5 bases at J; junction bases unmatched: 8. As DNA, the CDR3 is TGTGCCAGCAGGCCCACAGGGGGCGCGGACAATGAGCAGTTCTTC. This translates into CASRPTGGADNEQFF.

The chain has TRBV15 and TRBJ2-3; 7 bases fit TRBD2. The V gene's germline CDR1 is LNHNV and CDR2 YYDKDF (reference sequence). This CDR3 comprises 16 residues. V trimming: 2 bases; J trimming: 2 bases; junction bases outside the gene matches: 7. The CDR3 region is CATSRPFGGDTDTQYF. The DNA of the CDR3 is TGTGCCACCAGCAGACCCTTTGGGGGGGACACAGATACGCAGTATTTT. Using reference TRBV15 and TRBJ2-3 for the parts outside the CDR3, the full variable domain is DAMVIQNPRYQVTQFGKPVTLSCSQTLNHNVMYWYQQKSSQAPKLLFHYYDKDFNNEADTPDNFQSRRPNTSFCFLDIRSPGLGDTAMYLCATSRPFGGDTDTQYFGPGTRLTVL.

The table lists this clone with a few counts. The CDR3 sequence: CASSQSLWSGVTDTQYF. DNA of the CDR3: TGCGCCAGCAGCCAATCTCTCTGGAGCGGGGTGACAGATACGCAGTATTTT. J is TRBJ2-3 and V is TRBV4-3; 7 bases map to TRBD2. This CDR3 region has 17 residues. The trim removed 2 bases at V and 3 bases at J, leaving 11 bases unmatched. The germline CDR1 and CDR2 sequences are LGHNA and YSLEER.

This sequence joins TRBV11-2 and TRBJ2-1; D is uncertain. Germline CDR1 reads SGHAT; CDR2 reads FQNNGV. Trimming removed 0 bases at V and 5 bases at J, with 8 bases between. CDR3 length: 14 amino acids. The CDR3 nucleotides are TGTGCCAGCAGCTTAGAGAGGCTACACAATGAGCAGTTCTTC. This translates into CASSLERLHNEQFF.

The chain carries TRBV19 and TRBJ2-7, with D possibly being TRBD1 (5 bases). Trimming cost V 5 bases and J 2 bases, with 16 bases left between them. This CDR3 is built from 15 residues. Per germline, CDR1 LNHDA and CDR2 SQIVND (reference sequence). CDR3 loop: CASSVDAGRAYEQYF. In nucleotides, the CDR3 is TGTGCCAGTAGTGTTGATGCAGGGCGTGCCTACGAGCAGTACTTC.

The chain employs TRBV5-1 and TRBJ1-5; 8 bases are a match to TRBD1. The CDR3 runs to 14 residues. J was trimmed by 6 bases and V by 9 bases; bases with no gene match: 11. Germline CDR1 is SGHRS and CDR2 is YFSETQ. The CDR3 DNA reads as TGCGCCACTAATACAGGGGGTACAGGTCAGCCCCAGCATTTT. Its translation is CATNTGGTGQPQHF.

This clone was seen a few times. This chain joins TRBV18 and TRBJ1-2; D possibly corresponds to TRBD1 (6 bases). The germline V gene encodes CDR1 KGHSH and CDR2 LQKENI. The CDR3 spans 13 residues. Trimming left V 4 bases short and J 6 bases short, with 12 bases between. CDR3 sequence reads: CASSHRTEDGYTF. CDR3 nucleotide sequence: TGTGCCAGCTCACACCGGACAGAGGATGGCTACACCTTC.

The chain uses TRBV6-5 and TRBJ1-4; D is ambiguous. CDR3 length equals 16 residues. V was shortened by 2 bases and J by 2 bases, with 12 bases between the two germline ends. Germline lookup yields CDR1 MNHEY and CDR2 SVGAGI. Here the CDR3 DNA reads TGTGCCAGCAGTTACGGGCGGGAGAGCACTAATGAAAAACTGTTTTTT. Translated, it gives CASSYGRESTNEKLFF.

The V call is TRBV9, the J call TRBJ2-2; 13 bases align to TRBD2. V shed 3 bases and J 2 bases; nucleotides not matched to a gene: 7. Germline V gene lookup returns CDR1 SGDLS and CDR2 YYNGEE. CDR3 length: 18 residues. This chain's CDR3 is CASSGRGTSGVNTGELFF. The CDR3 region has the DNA TGTGCCAGCAGCGGAAGAGGGACTAGCGGGGTTAACACCGGGGAGCTGTTTTTT.

The CDR3 nucleotides are TGTGCCAGCAGCCCTTTGTTTGAGGGCCCCCAAGAGACCCAGTACTTC. It is translated as CASSPLFEGPQETQYF. The chain links TRBV11-2 to TRBJ2-5, with D tentatively TRBD2 (5 bases). This CDR3 comprises 16 residues. V shed 5 bases and J shed 1 base, with 17 bases lying between them. The germline V gene encodes CDR1 SGHAT and CDR2 FQNNGV.

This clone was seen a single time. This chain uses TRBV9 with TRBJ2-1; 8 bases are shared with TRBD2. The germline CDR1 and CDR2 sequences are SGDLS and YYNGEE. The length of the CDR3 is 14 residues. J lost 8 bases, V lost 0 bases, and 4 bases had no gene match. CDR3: CASSVGGGRYEQFF. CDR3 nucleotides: TGTGCCAGCAGCGTAGGCGGGGGGAGGTATGAGCAGTTCTTC.

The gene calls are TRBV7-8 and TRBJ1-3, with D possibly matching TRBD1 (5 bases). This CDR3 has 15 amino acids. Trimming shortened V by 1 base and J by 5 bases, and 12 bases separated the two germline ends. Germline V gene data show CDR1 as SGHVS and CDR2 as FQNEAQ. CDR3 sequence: CASSLVGGNRNTIYF. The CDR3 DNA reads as TGTGCCAGCAGCTTAGTGGGGGGAAACAGAAACACCATATATTTT.

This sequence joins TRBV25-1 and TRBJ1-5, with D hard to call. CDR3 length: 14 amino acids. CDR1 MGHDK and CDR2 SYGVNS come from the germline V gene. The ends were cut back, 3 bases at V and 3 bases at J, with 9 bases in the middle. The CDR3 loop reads CASSDLADNQPQHF. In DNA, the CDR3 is TGTGCCAGCAGTGACTTGGCTGACAATCAGCCCCAGCATTTT.

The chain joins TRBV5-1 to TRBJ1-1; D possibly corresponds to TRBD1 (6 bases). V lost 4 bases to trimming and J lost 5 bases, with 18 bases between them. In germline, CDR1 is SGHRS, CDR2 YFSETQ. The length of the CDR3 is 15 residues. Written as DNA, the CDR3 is TGCGCCAGCAGCATACCGACAGGCCGAGGGACTGAAGCTTTCTTT. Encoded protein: CASSIPTGRGTEAFF.

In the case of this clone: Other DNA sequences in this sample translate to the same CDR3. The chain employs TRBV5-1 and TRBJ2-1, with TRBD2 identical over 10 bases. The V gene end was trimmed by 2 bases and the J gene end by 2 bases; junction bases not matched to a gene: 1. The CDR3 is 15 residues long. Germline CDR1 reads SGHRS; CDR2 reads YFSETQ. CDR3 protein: CASSLAGGAYNEQFF. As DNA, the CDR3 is TGCGCCAGCAGCTTAGCGGGGGGGGCCTACAATGAGCAGTTCTTC.

CDR3 coding DNA: TGTGCCAGCAGAACAACGATAGGGCAGGGAAACTATGGCTACACCTTC. It specifies CASRTTIGQGNYGYTF. V gene TRBV28 combines with J gene TRBJ1-2, with D possibly being TRBD1 (5 bases). The CDR3 is 16 residues long. Germline V lookup: CDR1 MDHEN, CDR2 SYDVKM. V was pared by 6 bases and J by 2 bases, with 19 bases between.

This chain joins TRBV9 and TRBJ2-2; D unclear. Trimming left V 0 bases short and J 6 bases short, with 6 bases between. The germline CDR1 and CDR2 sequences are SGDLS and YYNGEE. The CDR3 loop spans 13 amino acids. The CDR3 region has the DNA TGTGCCAGCAGCGTAGGACTGTCCGGGGAGCTGTTTTTT. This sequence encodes CASSVGLSGELFF.

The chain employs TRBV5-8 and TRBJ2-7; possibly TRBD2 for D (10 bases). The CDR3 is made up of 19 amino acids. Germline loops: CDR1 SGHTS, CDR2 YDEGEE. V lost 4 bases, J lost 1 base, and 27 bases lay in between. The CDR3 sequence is CASSIQGASSGGHSYEQYF. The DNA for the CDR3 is TGTGCCAGCAGCATACAGGGGGCTTCTAGCGGGGGACATTCCTACGAGCAGTACTTC.

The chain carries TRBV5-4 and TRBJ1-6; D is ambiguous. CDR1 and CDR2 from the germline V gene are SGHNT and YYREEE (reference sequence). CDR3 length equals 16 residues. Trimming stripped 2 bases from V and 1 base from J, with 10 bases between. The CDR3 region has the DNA TGTGCCAGCAGCTTAGATCGCCTATCCTATAATTCACCCCTCCACTTT. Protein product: CASSLDRLSYNSPLHF.

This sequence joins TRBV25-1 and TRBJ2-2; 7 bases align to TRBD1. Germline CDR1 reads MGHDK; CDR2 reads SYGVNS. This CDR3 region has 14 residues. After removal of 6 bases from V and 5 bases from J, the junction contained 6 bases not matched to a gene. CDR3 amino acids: CASSDRVGTGELFF. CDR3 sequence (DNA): TGTGCCAGCAGCGACAGGGTTGGGACCGGGGAGCTGTTTTTT.

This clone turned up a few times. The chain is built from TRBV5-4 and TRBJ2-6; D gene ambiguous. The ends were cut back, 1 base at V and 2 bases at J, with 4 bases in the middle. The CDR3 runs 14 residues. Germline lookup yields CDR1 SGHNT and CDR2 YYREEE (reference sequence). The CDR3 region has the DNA TGTGCCAGCAGCTTGCAGGCTGGGGCCAACGTCCTGACTTTC. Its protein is CASSLQAGANVLTF.

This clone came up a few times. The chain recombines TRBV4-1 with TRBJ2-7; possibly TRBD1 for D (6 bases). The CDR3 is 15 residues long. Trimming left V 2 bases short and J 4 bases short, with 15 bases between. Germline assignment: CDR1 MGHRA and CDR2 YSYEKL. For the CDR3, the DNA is TGCGCCAGCAGCCAACCCGGACAGAGATTGTACGAGCAGTACTTC. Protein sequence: CASSQPGQRLYEQYF.

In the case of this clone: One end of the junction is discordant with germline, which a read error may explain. CDR3: CVSSSGVGYGYTF. Here the CDR3 DNA reads TGCGTCAGCAGCTCAGGGGTCGGTTATGGCTACACCTTC. The V gene is TRBV5-1, the J gene TRBJ1-2; D may be TRBD1 (6 bases). Germline loops: CDR1 SGHRS, CDR2 YFSETQ. This CDR3 region has 13 residues.

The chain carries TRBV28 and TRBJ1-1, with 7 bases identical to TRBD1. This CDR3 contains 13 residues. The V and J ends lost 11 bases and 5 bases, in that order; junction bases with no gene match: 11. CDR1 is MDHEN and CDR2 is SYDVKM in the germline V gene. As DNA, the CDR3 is TGTGCCGGAACTCGACAGGGCGGGACTGAAGCTTTCTTT. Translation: CAGTRQGGTEAFF.